The present TCR beta chain was sequenced within a study of OX40 agonist ivuxolimab in advanced cancers. As for the study in general: Under the entry rules, prior anti-PD-1, anti-PD-L1 or anti-CTLA-4 therapy was allowed, and more than 35% had some. Points from the study as a whole: Both blood CD4+ and CD8+ T cells showed clonal growth by week 6 at 0.1 to 3.0 mg/kg.

A note on this clone: Its antigen is not known.

The data were produced by immunoSEQ multiplex PCR, yet TCRdb's version contains in-frame clones alone and is incomplete. This sample has about 66,000 clones; about 88% occur once, and the top ten carry approximately 4%. The receptor comes from an adult with an advanced solid tumor such as melanoma, head and neck, liver or kidney cancer. Sequencing was performed on CD4+ or CD8+ T cells sorted from blood, taken in a trial of the OX40 agonist ivuxolimab.

The CDR3 is CATLGGSGAEAFF. CDR3 bases: TGTGCCACCCTGGGGGGGTCCGGAGCTGAAGCTTTCTTT. This chain joins TRBV6-5 and TRBJ1-1, with D possibly matching TRBD1 (5 bases). The CDR3 spans 13 residues. Trimming shortened V by 10 bases and J by 6 bases, and 18 bases separated the two germline ends. CDR1 is MNHEY, CDR2 SVGAGI, per germline.